This entry concerns a single T cell receptor beta chain. The clone's antigen remains unknown. Per-base qualities were not stored, and no clone one base away is much larger. Patients with a history of autoimmune disease or receiving systemic immunosuppression were excluded from the trial. Peripheral blood for TCR sequencing was drawn from every dose cohort at baseline, at cycle 4 day 1 and at cycle 7 day 1. Samples were obtained from an open-label, multicenter, first-in-human phase I dose-escalation trial of ivuxolimab. Adults with locally advanced or metastatic melanoma, renal cell carcinoma, hepatocellular carcinoma or head and neck squamous cell carcinoma were enrolled in the trial. Before TCR sequencing, CD4+ T cells and CD8+ T cells from peripheral blood were sorted into separate populations. These data come from a study of OX40 agonist ivuxolimab in advanced cancers. Concerning the study at large: Ivuxolimab was an agonistic, fully human IgG2 monoclonal antibody directed against OX40 (CD134), a costimulatory receptor. Intravenous ivuxolimab was administered to patients every 2 weeks at six dose levels: 0.01, 0.1, 0.3, 1.5, 3 and 10 mg/kg. Of the roughly 53 patients in dose escalation, around 20 had hepatocellular carcinoma, approximately 15 had melanoma, 9 had renal cell carcinoma and 9 had head and neck cancer. A male proportion of around 83% and a mean age of approximately 62 years, ranging from 23 to 79, were recorded for the dose-escalation cohort. Patients were allowed to have had prior anti-PD-1, anti-PD-L1 or anti-CTLA-4 therapy, and approximately 40% of the dose-escalation patients had previously received checkpoint inhibitors. Partial responses occurred in three dose-escalation patients: two with cutaneous melanoma and one with hepatocellular carcinoma. Peripheral TCRbeta sequencing was intended to test whether TCR sequence diversity was altered and clonal T-cell expansion was caused by ivuxolimab. The paper covers the monotherapy dose-escalation part of the phase I ivuxolimab trial, which included N of about 56 patients.

Genomic DNA was extracted from sorted cells for sequencing of the TCRbeta CDR3 region. TCRbeta CDR3 regions were sequenced using the immunoSEQ Assay. In its TCRdb copy, this immuneACCESS table keeps in-frame sequences only and misses some clones. Where compared with another copy, unresolved V genes explain less than half of these, and the others have no known cause. This sample lists approximately 16,000 clones; 80% to 90% were detected once. The ten largest clones capture 25% to 35% of the sample. Reading the germline V gene (reference sequence) gives CDR1 LNHNV and CDR2 YYDKDF. The V end gives up 5 bases and the J end 4 bases, leaving 0 bases in the junction not matched to a gene. The CDR3 numbers 12 residues from cysteine through phenylalanine. Just CDR3 DNA is preserved here, 36 bases in frame from base 1. The study at large found these results: After ivuxolimab, CD8+ T cells had more expanded clones than CD4+ T cells on average. In the 0.1-3.0 mg/kg groups, partial responders were among the patients with the lowest normalized peripheral clonal expansion, particularly in CD8+ T cells. At doses of 0.1 to 3.0 mg/kg, clonal expansion of both CD4+ and CD8+ T cells in blood was seen between baseline and week 6. Antigen specificity was not determined for the clonally expanded peripheral T cells. Low levels of normalized T-cell clonal expansion were also seen in some patients who did not respond.

The TCR comes from an adult with an advanced solid tumor such as melanoma, head and neck, liver or kidney cancer. Sequenced here: CD4+ or CD8+ T cells sorted from blood, sampled in a trial of the OX40 agonist ivuxolimab. Rearrangement joined TRBV15 to TRBJ2-3; the junction holds 7 bases that match TRBD2. The DNA is TGTGCCACCAGCGGACTAGCAGATACGCAGTATTTT. Translated, it gives CATSGLADTQYF.